Sequencing of this T cell receptor beta chain was carried out in a study of yellow fever vaccine responses in identical twins. Study findings and constraints: Convergence reportedly seemed to mark part of the twins' vaccine T cell response, with personalization marking the rest.

CDR1 and CDR2 (germline): SNHLY, FYNNEI. V was shortened by 3 bases and J by 7 bases, with 13 bases between the two germline ends. The CDR3 length is 14 residues. TCRdb processed the RT-PCR reads anew with MiXCR; each CDR3 protein has one entry. The sample has roughly 700 distinct CDR3 sequences; roughly 87% are singletons. Remarks on this clonotype: Its antigen is unknown.

The specimen was T cells from blood (PBMCs), unsorted or a sorted subset (not recorded which), collected before or after yellow fever vaccination (not recorded which). This TCR was sampled from a female donor who received the yellow fever vaccine. The genes are TRBV2 and TRBJ1-5, with TRBD1 as a possible D gene (5 bases). The CDR3, as DNA: TGTGCCAGCAGTGATTCAGGGTTTGGGCAGCCCCAGCATTTT. This encodes CASSDSGFGQPQHF. Complete variable domain (other parts from reference TRBV2 and TRBJ1-5): EPEVTQTPSHQVTQMGQEVILRCVPISNHLYFYWYRQILGQKVEFLVSFYNNEISEKSEIFDDQFSVERPDGSNFTLKIRSTKLEDSAMYFCASSDSGFGQPQHFGDGTRLSIL.